A selection of T cell receptor beta chains follows, all from one sample in a study of T-cell memory formation after mild COVID-19. MiXCR was run by TCRdb on the 5' RACE reads, yielding one entry per CDR3 protein. The sample lists roughly 240,000 distinct CDR3 sequences, about 16% occurring once. Sequenced sample: PBMCs or a T cell subset sorted from them (not recorded which). The receptors shown here come from a man aged 18-30 years who had mild COVID-19 (a few samples of this study predate the infection). Cell type and time point are not known. Each CDR3 is given with its conserved first and last residue. The order of the fields is clone size, J gene, V gene, D gene, CDR3 DNA, CDR3 protein. The D gene is left open where the match is weak. Clone size is stated in some rows and not others, as once, few, many or a class when expanded.

size: NA; J: TRBJ2-4; V: TRBV15; D: TRBD1; DNA: TGTGCCACCAGCAGAGATAGGGGACAGGACCTAGCCAAAAACATTCAGTACTTC; CDR3: CATSRDRGQDLAKNIQYF
size: NA; J: TRBJ1-2; V: TRBV7-2; D: NA; DNA: TGTGCCAGCAGCTTAGAGCAGGGACGATCCTATGGCTACACCTTC; CDR3: CASSLEQGRSYGYTF
size: few; J: TRBJ2-5; V: TRBV7-2; D: NA; DNA: TGTGCCAGCAGCGACACAGGTCCGGTAGGGACCCAGTACTTC; CDR3: CASSDTGPVGTQYF
size: NA; J: TRBJ1-2; V: TRBV5-4; D: TRBD1; DNA: TGTGCCAGCAGCTTGGAATCCAGGGGGCGAAATGGCTACACCTTC; CDR3: CASSLESRGRNGYTF
size: NA; J: TRBJ2-1; V: TRBV20-1; D: TRBD1; DNA: TGCAGTGCTCTCCCGGGACAGGCTGACAATGAGCAGTTCTTC; CDR3: CSALPGQADNEQFF
size: NA; J: TRBJ2-5; V: TRBV12-3/TRBV12-4; D: TRBD2; DNA: TGTGCCAGCAGGACTAGCGGGGGAGATACCCAGTACTTC; CDR3: CASRTSGGDTQYF
size: few; J: TRBJ2-5; V: TRBV24-1; D: NA; DNA: TGTGCCACCAGTGATTTAGGGACCCAAGAGACCCAGTACTTC; CDR3: CATSDLGTQETQYF
size: NA; J: TRBJ1-2; V: TRBV4-1; D: TRBD1; DNA: TGCGCCAGCAGCCACCCCGGTGAAGGGGGCATCTATGGCTACACCTTC; CDR3: CASSHPGEGGIYGYTF
size: many; J: TRBJ2-5; V: TRBV7-6; D: TRBD1; DNA: TGTGCCAGCAGCTTAGGGGGGACAGGCCTACAAGAGACCCAGTACTTC; CDR3: CASSLGGTGLQETQYF
size: NA; J: TRBJ1-2; V: TRBV5-1; D: NA; DNA: TGCGCCAGCAGCTTGGCCGCGGCGGGGGCGCGCGGCTACACCTTC; CDR3: CASSLAAAGARGYTF
size: NA; J: TRBJ1-2; V: TRBV6-5; D: NA; DNA: TGTGCCAGCAGTTACCTGACTAACTATGGCTACACCTTC; CDR3: CASSYLTNYGYTF
size: NA; J: TRBJ1-2; V: TRBV11-2; D: NA; DNA: TGTGCCAGCAGCTCCGGCGCTGGGAACTATGGCTACACCTTC; CDR3: CASSSGAGNYGYTF
size: NA; J: TRBJ2-7; V: TRBV7-9; D: NA; DNA: TGTGCCAGCAGCTTTGAGGGAACAATGTCCTACGAGCAGTACTTC; CDR3: CASSFEGTMSYEQYF
size: few; J: TRBJ2-3; V: TRBV7-2; D: TRBD1; DNA: TGTGCCAGCAGCTTTTCCGGGACAGTCAGCACAGATACGCAGTATTTT; CDR3: CASSFSGTVSTDTQYF
size: few; J: TRBJ2-1; V: TRBV9; D: TRBD2; DNA: TGTGCCAGCAGCGTAGATCATTCGGGAGGGGGCAATGAGCAGTTCTTC; CDR3: CASSVDHSGGGNEQFF
size: NA; J: TRBJ1-2; V: TRBV3-1; D: TRBD1; DNA: TGTGCCAGCAGCCAGCTACAGGGGGCTGGCTACACCTTC; CDR3: CASSQLQGAGYTF
size: NA; J: TRBJ1-2; V: TRBV6-2/TRBV6-3; D: NA; DNA: TGTGCCAGCAGTCTCCCTTGGATCTATGGCTACACCTTC; CDR3: CASSLPWIYGYTF
size: NA; J: TRBJ1-2; V: TRBV7-8; D: NA; DNA: TGTGCCAGCAGCCGCGGGGAGAATGGCTACACCTTC; CDR3: CASSRGENGYTF
size: few; J: TRBJ1-1; V: TRBV6-5; D: TRBD1; DNA: TGTGCCAGCGGGAGACAGGGGAGCGGGACTGAAGCTTTCTTT; CDR3: CASGRQGSGTEAFF
size: few; J: TRBJ2-2; V: TRBV6-2/TRBV6-3; D: NA; DNA: TGTGCCAGCATGCAAGCCAGGGGGGCCGGGGAGCTGTTTTTT; CDR3: CASMQARGAGELFF
size: few; J: TRBJ2-3; V: TRBV5-1; D: NA; DNA: TGCGCCAGCAGCTTGAAGGGACGTGGATCTAGCAGTTGGGTGGTCACAGATACGCAGTATTTT; CDR3: CASSLKGRGSSSWVVTDTQYF
size: NA; J: TRBJ1-1; V: TRBV12-3/TRBV12-4; D: TRBD1; DNA: TGTGCCAGCGGTTCGACAGGGGGAGCTTTCTTT; CDR3: CASGSTGGAFF
size: NA; J: TRBJ1-1; V: TRBV7-6; D: NA; DNA: TGTGCCAGCAGCCTCAGAACTGACCCGAACACTGAAGCTTTCTTT; CDR3: CASSLRTDPNTEAFF
size: NA; J: TRBJ1-2; V: TRBV25-1; D: NA; DNA: TGTGCCAGCAGTGATGGAGACCGGGGCTACACCTTC; CDR3: CASSDGDRGYTF
size: few; J: TRBJ2-3; V: TRBV29-1; D: TRBD2; DNA: TGCAGCGCCGAGGGACTAGCGGGGGGGCAGAGCACAGATACGCAGTATTTT; CDR3: CSAEGLAGGQSTDTQYF
size: NA; J: TRBJ1-3; V: TRBV6-5; D: NA; DNA: TGTGCCAGCAGTTACTCTCGAGTCTCTGGAAACACCATATATTTT; CDR3: CASSYSRVSGNTIYF
size: many; J: TRBJ2-6; V: TRBV5-4; D: NA; DNA: TGTGCCAGCAGCCTGCGGGGCTCTGGGGCCAACGTCCTGACTTTC; CDR3: CASSLRGSGANVLTF
size: NA; J: TRBJ2-3; V: TRBV20-1; D: NA; DNA: TGCAGTGCTAGAGTTGATACGCAGTATTTT; CDR3: CSARVDTQYF
size: few; J: TRBJ1-5; V: TRBV12-3/TRBV12-4; D: TRBD1; DNA: TGTGCCAGCAGATCGGGACAGGGGTATCAGCCCCAGCATTTT; CDR3: CASRSGQGYQPQHF
size: few; J: TRBJ2-1; V: TRBV10-3; D: TRBD1; DNA: TGTGCCATCAGTGTAAGAGGACAGGGAAACAATGAGCAGTTCTTC; CDR3: CAISVRGQGNNEQFF
size: NA; J: TRBJ1-1; V: TRBV9; D: NA; DNA: TGTGCCAGCAGCGTATACGCAGGACAAGGACGCACTGAAGCTTTCTTT; CDR3: CASSVYAGQGRTEAFF
size: NA; J: TRBJ1-2; V: TRBV6-1; D: NA; DNA: TGTGCCAGCTTTCCGAGGGGATTGTCCTCAAACGGCTACACCTTC; CDR3: CASFPRGLSSNGYTF
size: NA; J: TRBJ1-3; V: TRBV7-2; D: NA; DNA: TGTGCCAGCACCCCCTTGGGGAGGGGCGGAAACACCATATATTTT; CDR3: CASTPLGRGGNTIYF
size: many; J: TRBJ2-3; V: TRBV20-1; D: NA; DNA: TGCAGTGCGCCCCCGCTGTCAGGCCGGGGAGATACGCAGTATTTT; CDR3: CSAPPLSGRGDTQYF
size: few; J: TRBJ2-3; V: TRBV4-3; D: TRBD2; DNA: TGCGCCAGCAGCCAAGGACGGACTAGGAGAGGAGATACGCAGTATTTT; CDR3: CASSQGRTRRGDTQYF
size: NA; J: TRBJ1-1; V: TRBV6-4; D: NA; DNA: TGTGCCAGCAGTGCGGGAGGGGTGAACACTGAAGCTTTCTTT; CDR3: CASSAGGVNTEAFF
size: few; J: TRBJ2-5; V: TRBV11-2; D: TRBD2; DNA: TGTGCCAGCAGCTCGGGACTAGCAGAAGAGACCCAGTACTTC; CDR3: CASSSGLAEETQYF
size: NA; J: TRBJ1-6; V: TRBV20-1; D: NA; DNA: TGCAGTTGCGGGACGGCCTATAATTCACCCCTCCACTTT; CDR3: CSCGTAYNSPLHF
size: NA; J: TRBJ2-7; V: TRBV20-1; D: TRBD1; DNA: TGCAGTGCTCCTCCCCGGGACAGGGCCCACGAGCAGTACTTC; CDR3: CSAPPRDRAHEQYF
size: NA; J: TRBJ2-3; V: TRBV7-2; D: NA; DNA: TGTGCCAGCAGCTTTGTTGGTTCACCCGCGACAGATACGCAGTATTTT; CDR3: CASSFVGSPATDTQYF
size: many; J: TRBJ1-5; V: TRBV20-1; D: NA; DNA: TGCAGTGCAAGTCGGCCCCTAGAGGCCCAGCATTTT; CDR3: CSASRPLEAQHF
size: NA; J: TRBJ2-1; V: TRBV7-9; D: TRBD2; DNA: TGTGCCAGCAGCTTAGAAGCGGGGGGTTATGGTGAGCAGTTCTTC; CDR3: CASSLEAGGYGEQFF
size: NA; J: TRBJ1-6; V: TRBV28; D: NA; DNA: TGTGCCAGCAGGGACAACTCCTATAATTCACCCCTCCACTTT; CDR3: CASRDNSYNSPLHF
size: NA; J: TRBJ2-7; V: TRBV7-8; D: TRBD2; DNA: TGTGCCAGCAGTCCCAGCGGGGGCCTAAGCTCCTACGAGCAGTACTTC; CDR3: CASSPSGGLSSYEQYF
size: NA; J: TRBJ1-1; V: TRBV4-3; D: NA; DNA: TGCGCCAGCAGCCAAGATCTGGGAGGGAGCGCTGAAGCTTTCTTT; CDR3: CASSQDLGGSAEAFF
size: NA; J: TRBJ1-1; V: TRBV7-9; D: NA; DNA: TGTGCCAGCAGCTCGGACACGATGAACACTGAAGCTTTCTTT; CDR3: CASSSDTMNTEAFF
size: NA; J: TRBJ1-6; V: TRBV28; D: NA; DNA: TGTGCCAGCATCACGCCTTACGGGTATGAGGGTAATTCACCCCTCCACTTT; CDR3: CASITPYGYEGNSPLHF
size: many; J: TRBJ2-1; V: TRBV12-3/TRBV12-4; D: NA; DNA: TGTGCCAGCAGTTTCAGCGCGGGGGCCCTATCCGAGCAGTTCTTC; CDR3: CASSFSAGALSEQFF
size: few; J: TRBJ1-1; V: TRBV4-1; D: NA; DNA: TGCGCCAGCAGCCAAGCGGACAGCAGGGGCACTGAAGCTTTCTTT; CDR3: CASSQADSRGTEAFF
size: NA; J: TRBJ1-1; V: TRBV12-3/TRBV12-4; D: NA; DNA: TGTGCCAGCAGTAAAGACCTGATAAGGAACACTGAAGCTTTCTTT; CDR3: CASSKDLIRNTEAFF
size: NA; J: TRBJ2-4; V: TRBV11-2; D: NA; DNA: TGTGCCAGCAGCTTATTCGGGGTTAGGAACATTCAGTACTTC; CDR3: CASSLFGVRNIQYF
size: few; J: TRBJ2-1; V: TRBV20-1; D: NA; DNA: TGCAGTGCTAGAGCCGACCGGGACGGTGGGGATGAGCAGTTCTTC; CDR3: CSARADRDGGDEQFF
size: NA; J: TRBJ2-4; V: TRBV15; D: NA; DNA: TGTGCCACCAGCAGAGATGGTGAAGGGGCCGCCAAAAACATTCAGTACTTC; CDR3: CATSRDGEGAAKNIQYF
size: medium-sized; J: TRBJ2-1; V: TRBV24-1; D: NA; DNA: TGTGCCACCAGTGATCGTCTCTACAATGAGCAGTTCTTC; CDR3: CATSDRLYNEQFF
size: NA; J: TRBJ1-2; V: TRBV29-1; D: NA; DNA: TGCAGCGTTGTCCGGGAAAACAACTATGGCTACACCTTC; CDR3: CSVVRENNYGYTF
size: few; J: TRBJ1-3; V: TRBV7-2; D: TRBD1; DNA: TGTGCCAGCAGCTTATTGGGGACAGGGGCCATCTCTGGAAACACCATATATTTT; CDR3: CASSLLGTGAISGNTIYF
size: few; J: TRBJ1-1; V: TRBV11-2; D: NA; DNA: TGTGCCAGCAGCTTAAGGATGGGGCTGAACACTGAAGCTTTCTTT; CDR3: CASSLRMGLNTEAFF
size: few; J: TRBJ1-2; V: TRBV18; D: NA; DNA: TGTGCCAGCTCACAAGGACAGATAGACTATGGCTACACCTTC; CDR3: CASSQGQIDYGYTF
size: few; J: TRBJ1-2; V: TRBV4-3; D: NA; DNA: TGCGCCAGCAGCCAAGAGTTGGGCAGTTACTATGGCTACACCTTC; CDR3: CASSQELGSYYGYTF